A single sample gave rise to the 2 T cell receptor beta chains below, sequenced in a study of Graves' ophthalmopathy and Graves' hyperthyroidism. The sequenced template was RNA, covering the TCR beta CDR3 region. Second-round multiplex PCR came after a first-round RT-PCR that employed HTBI primers. MiXCR, run by TCRdb on the multiplex PCR reads, gives a single entry per CDR3 protein. This table has over a million distinct CDR3 sequences, about two fifths appearing once. Source material: peripheral blood or thyroid tissue (not recorded which). Every receptor here comes from an adult man with Graves' hyperthyroidism.

At least ten counts were recorded for this clonotype. The J gene is TRBJ1-3, the V gene TRBV29-1; possible D gene TRBD1, 5 bases. There are 14 residues in the CDR3. Germline V gene sequence: CDR1 SQVTM, CDR2 ANQGSEA. V dropped 5 bases and J dropped 4 bases, with 15 bases sitting between them. CDR3 DNA sequence: TGCAGCGTTACGGGCAGGGCAGGAGGAAACACCATATATTTT. As protein: CSVTGRAGGNTIYF.

This clonotype has a count of ten or more. The chain joins TRBV11-2 to TRBJ1-6, with 7 positions matching TRBD1. V gave up 5 bases and J gave up 10 bases; unmatched junction bases: 11. The CDR3 sequence is 15 residues long. Germline-derived CDR1 and CDR2 are SGHAT and FQNNGV. CDR3 nucleotide sequence: TGTGCCAGCAGCCTCCCCGCGGGACAGTTATCACCCCTCCACTTT. This encodes CASSLPAGQLSPLHF.